Each of the 25 T cell receptor beta chains below was sequenced from the same sample in a study of blood T cell repertoires in COVID-19. Using immunoSEQ multiplex PCR, the repertoire was profiled, and TCRdb retains in-frame clones only, with some absent. The profile shows about 98,000 clones, approximately 89% of them singletons. The sample taken for sequencing was peripheral blood. The receptors derive from a man aged 45-65 years with acute or convalescent COVID-19.

The V call is TRBV24-1, the J call TRBJ2-7, with TRBD1 matching 7 bases. This CDR3 spans 14 amino acids. Trimming removed 1 base from V and 6 bases from J; junction bases left unmatched: 5. Looked up from germline, CDR1 is KGHDR and CDR2 is SFDVKD. The CDR3 DNA sequence: TGTGCCACCAGTGATTTCCCGGCAGGGGGCGAGCAGTACTTC. It yields the protein CATSDFPAGGEQYF.

The chain uses TRBV7-6 and TRBJ1-3; weak D call: TRBD1 (5 bases). The CDR3 length is 16 residues. The germline V gene has CDR1 SGHVS and CDR2 FNYEAQ. V lost 3 bases, J lost 0 bases, and 12 bases lay in between. The CDR3 region is CASSLTPGISGNTIYF. DNA of the CDR3: TGTGCCAGCAGCTTGACGCCAGGGATCTCTGGAAACACCATATATTTT.

This chain uses TRBV29-1 with TRBJ2-7; a possible D gene is TRBD1 (5 bases). Trimming cost V 4 bases and J 4 bases, with 8 bases left between them. The CDR3 covers 11 residues. Germline CDR1 and CDR2: SQVTM and ANQGSEA. CDR3 coding DNA: TGCAGCGTTGCGGCAGGGTACGAGCAGTACTTC. It translates to CSVAAGYEQYF.

This clone was seen a single time. This chain joins TRBV6-6 and TRBJ2-1; 9 bases fit TRBD1. V lost 4 bases and J lost 10; bases outside the gene matches: 11. Germline V lookup: CDR1 MNHNY, CDR2 SVGAGI (reference sequence). The CDR3 contains 15 residues. CDR3 in amino acids: CASSLRGTGQREQFF. The DNA of the CDR3 is TGTGCCAGCAGTTTACGCGGGACAGGGCAAAGGGAGCAGTTCTTC.

The chain combines TRBV27 with TRBJ1-1, with D perhaps matching TRBD1 (6 bases). Between the trimmed V and J ends, which lost 3 bases and 1 base, there was a span of 9 bases. Germline-derived CDR1 and CDR2 are MNHEY and SMNVEV (reference sequence). The CDR3 has 14 residues. DNA for the CDR3: TGTGCCAGCAGTTTGGACAGACGGAACACTGAAGCTTTCTTT. Translating it yields CASSLDRRNTEAFF.

The rearrangement links TRBV3-1 (or the pseudogene TRBV3-2) to TRBJ1-1, with 7 bases matching TRBD1. Per the germline V gene, CDR1 is LGHDT and CDR2 is YNNKEL (reference sequence). The ends lost 0 bases at V and 10 bases at J; junction bases unmatched: 20. The CDR3 consists of 18 residues. CDR3 DNA: TGTGCCAGCAGCCAAGAGAGAAATAAAATCCGGGACAGTGGAAGAGCTTTCTTT. Translated: CASSQERNKIRDSGRAFF.

V and J are TRBV7-3 and TRBJ2-1, with TRBD2 identical over 8 bases. Looked up from germline, CDR1 is SGHTA and CDR2 is FQGTGA. The CDR3 has 15 amino acids. V lost 2 bases to trimming and J lost 4 bases; unmatched junction nucleotides: 4. DNA for the CDR3: TGTGCCAGCAGCTTAGTTCCTAGCGGGTACAATGAGCAGTTCTTC. Amino acids: CASSLVPSGYNEQFF.

The CDR3 sequence: CASSLVRDRGETQYF. CDR3 coding DNA: TGCGCCAGCAGCTTGGTCCGAGACAGGGGAGAGACCCAGTACTTC. V and J are TRBV5-1 and TRBJ2-5, with 8 bases matching TRBD1. This CDR3 is 15 amino acids long. J gave up 4 bases and V 0 bases, and 5 bases lay outside the gene matches. Per the germline V gene, CDR1 is SGHRS and CDR2 is YFSETQ.

The CDR3 loop reads CASSPGYEQYF. CDR3 DNA: TGTGCCAGCAGCCCCGGTTACGAGCAGTACTTC. The chain couples TRBV7-6 to TRBJ2-7; D remains ambiguous. The V and J ends lost 5 bases and 4 bases respectively, with 6 bases between them. CDR1 is SGHVS, CDR2 FNYEAQ, per germline. This CDR3 region has 11 residues.

The gene calls are TRBV27 and TRBJ2-1; TRBD2 aligns across 10 bases. The CDR3 is made up of 15 amino acids. In germline, CDR1 is MNHEY, CDR2 SMNVEV (reference sequence). V shed 7 bases, J shed 6 bases, and the junction held 9 bases outside the gene matches. CDR3 in DNA: TGTGCCAGCACCGCCGGGACTAGCGCTACCAATGAGCAGTTCTTC. Its translation is CASTAGTSATNEQFF.

V gene TRBV24-1 combines with J gene TRBJ2-1; 9 bases agree with TRBD2. The ends lost 9 bases at V and 7 bases at J; junction bases unmatched: 9. The CDR3 loop spans 14 amino acids. Germline-derived CDR1 and CDR2 are KGHDR and SFDVKD. The CDR3 DNA reads as TGTGCCACCGGATTAGCGGGAGCAAGTAATGAGCAGTTCTTC. It codes for CATGLAGASNEQFF.

This sequence joins TRBV9 and TRBJ2-3, with D perhaps TRBD2 (6 bases). This CDR3 is 15 amino acids long. Trimming removed 1 base at V and 0 bases at J, with 9 bases between. The germline V gene encodes CDR1 SGDLS and CDR2 YYNGEE. The CDR3 loop is CASSVTSGSTDTQYF. The DNA for the CDR3 is TGTGCCAGCAGCGTAACCAGCGGGAGCACAGATACGCAGTATTTT.

This clone was counted between two and nine times. This chain joins TRBV6-5 and TRBJ2-1; D uncertain. Trimming pared 4 bases from V and 0 bases from J, leaving 10 bases between. CDR1 and CDR2 (germline): MNHEY, SVGAGI. This CDR3 contains 15 residues. The CDR3 reads CASSSLRSSYNEQFF. The CDR3 DNA is TGTGCCAGCAGTTCGCTCAGAAGCTCCTACAATGAGCAGTTCTTC.

This CDR3 reads CSASGGGNQPQHF. CDR3 nucleotide sequence: TGCAGTGCCAGTGGGGGGGGCAATCAGCCCCAGCATTTT. The V gene is TRBV20-1, the J gene TRBJ1-5, with D possibly TRBD1 on 5 matching bases. This CDR3 region has 13 residues. Looked up from germline, CDR1 is DFQATT and CDR2 is SNEGSKA (reference sequence). The germline V and J ends were trimmed by 6 bases and 2 bases, with 11 bases remaining between them.

This chain connects TRBV19 to TRBJ1-5, with unresolved D. V gave up 3 bases and J gave up 5 bases, with 8 bases separating them. Per the germline V gene, CDR1 is LNHDA and CDR2 is SQIVND (reference sequence). There are 13 residues in the CDR3. CDR3 nucleotides: TGTGCCAGTAGTATTTTCCCGGATCAGCCCCAGCATTTT. This translates into CASSIFPDQPQHF.

This clone was found once. The V and J genes are TRBV19 and TRBJ2-7; TRBD1 agrees at 8 bases. Germline V lookup: CDR1 LNHDA, CDR2 SQIVND (reference sequence). J lost 6 bases, V lost 5 bases, and 6 bases had no gene match. The CDR3 has 13 residues. CDR3 DNA: TGTGCCAGTAGTTGGACAGGGCCGGCCGAGCAGTACTTC. Translating it yields CASSWTGPAEQYF.

This clone was seen just once. The V and J genes are TRBV5-1 and TRBJ2-4; 7 nucleotides agree with TRBD1. This CDR3 is 14 amino acids long. Germline loops: CDR1 SGHRS, CDR2 YFSETQ. V shed 4 bases and J 3 bases; nucleotides not matched to a gene: 4. The CDR3: CASSPGTVKNIQYF. The CDR3 DNA reads as TGCGCCAGCAGCCCCGGGACAGTCAAAAACATTCAGTACTTC.

The chain links TRBV6-5 to TRBJ2-1; D might be TRBD1 (6 bases). Trimming took off 10 bases at V and 8 bases at J, with 18 bases between the two ends. Germline V lookup: CDR1 MNHEY, CDR2 SVGAGI. CDR3 size: 13 residues. CDR3 loop: CATEYRVGDEQFF. CDR3 DNA: TGTGCCACAGAATACAGGGTGGGGGATGAGCAGTTCTTC.

This clone came up a few times. The chain is built from TRBV28 and TRBJ1-2, with 7 bases aligning to TRBD1. This CDR3 region has 17 residues. The ends lost 6 bases at V and 4 bases at J; junction bases unmatched: 17. The germline CDR1 and CDR2 sequences are MDHEN and SYDVKM. The CDR3 is CASSYIDRDRIPYGYTF. The CDR3 DNA is TGTGCCAGCAGCTATATCGACCGGGACAGAATCCCCTATGGCTACACCTTC.

The gene calls are TRBV7-9 and TRBJ1-2, with D unclear. V was trimmed by 2 bases and J by 3 bases, leaving 10 bases between them. Germline CDR1 SEHNR, CDR2 FQNEAQ (reference sequence). The CDR3 is made up of 14 amino acids. The CDR3 spells CASSLQALDYGYTF. The CDR3 coding sequence is TGTGCCAGCAGCTTACAGGCTCTGGACTATGGCTACACCTTC.

This rearrangement joins TRBV12-3 or TRBV12-4 to TRBJ2-1, with D tentatively TRBD2 (5 bases). The CDR3 spans 13 residues. V shed 6 bases and J shed 5 bases, with 11 bases lying between them. The CDR3 is CASRIANDNEQFF. The CDR3 coding sequence is TGTGCCAGCAGGATAGCGAATGACAATGAGCAGTTCTTC.

The chain combines TRBV28 with TRBJ1-2; 7 bases are a match to TRBD1. Per the germline V gene, CDR1 is MDHEN and CDR2 is SYDVKM. Unmatched junction bases numbered 15, after V lost 10 bases and J lost 4 bases. The CDR3 contains 15 residues. The CDR3 sequence is CATEGTGALLYGYTF. The CDR3 region has the DNA TGTGCCACCGAAGGTACAGGGGCCCTACTCTATGGCTACACCTTC.

The chain couples TRBV4-2 to TRBJ2-1; 9 bases line up with TRBD2. Germline values: CDR1 LGHNA, CDR2 YNFKEQ. The CDR3 is 17 residues long. Unmatched junction bases numbered 11, after V lost 0 bases and J lost 8 bases. The CDR3 sequence is CASSQEGPSGNVDEQFF. CDR3 nucleotides: TGTGCCAGCAGCCAAGAAGGTCCTAGCGGGAATGTAGATGAGCAGTTCTTC.

This clone has only one observation. The chain uses TRBV28 and TRBJ2-3; possibly TRBD2 for D (6 bases). The V gene lost 3 bases and the J gene lost 2 bases, with 12 bases spanning the gap. Germline CDR1 reads MDHEN; CDR2 reads SYDVKM. The CDR3 is 15 amino acids. CDR3 sequence (DNA): TGTGCCAGCAGTTTGCGGGGTACGACCACAGATACGCAGTATTTT. It is translated as CASSLRGTTTDTQYF.

The chain is built from TRBV11-3 and TRBJ2-1; tentatively, D is TRBD2 (5 bases). Germline V lookup: CDR1 SGHNT, CDR2 YENEEA. Trimming left V 3 bases short and J 7 bases short, with 13 bases between. The CDR3 consists of 14 residues. The CDR3 region is CASSFLGGGNEQFF. The CDR3 nucleotides are TGTGCCAGCAGCTTTTTAGGAGGAGGAAATGAGCAGTTCTTC.